These 22 T cell receptor beta chains came from one sample sequenced in a study of cytomegalovirus exposure and HLA in healthy donors. The study ran its PCR with 60 Vbeta and 13 Jbeta primers. TCRdb keeps only in-frame clones here, not all; method: immunoSEQ multiplex PCR. The data show fewer than 250,000 clones, more than 70% seen once. Sequencing used PBMCs. The receptors here all came from a middle-aged woman in good health and CMV-seronegative.

The rearrangement joins TRBV11-2 to TRBJ2-2; a weak D match, TRBD2 (5 bases). The CDR3 consists of 12 residues. V lost 4 bases to trimming and J lost 7 bases, with 7 bases between them. Germline V gene lookup returns CDR1 SGHAT and CDR2 FQNNGV. CDR3 bases: TGTGCCAGCAGCTCCGGGGTCGGGGAGCTGTTTTTT. Protein: CASSSGVGELFF. Looking up the rest from reference TRBV11-2 and TRBJ2-2 gives the full variable domain: EAGVAQSPRYKIIEKRQSVAFWCNPISGHATLYWYQQILGQGPKLLIQFQNNGVVDDSQLPKDRFSAERLKGVDSTLKIQPAKLEDSAVYLCASSSGVGELFFGEGSRLTVL.

The chain couples TRBV18 to TRBJ1-4; D ambiguous. Germline V gene data show CDR1 as KGHSH and CDR2 as LQKENI. This CDR3 is 15 amino acids long. Trimming removed 0 bases from V and 5 bases from J, with 10 bases in between. Written as DNA, the CDR3 is TGTGCCAGCTCACCACCCGGGTTTACAAATGAAAAACTGTTTTTT. The encoded protein is CASSPPGFTNEKLFF.

The J gene is TRBJ1-1, the V gene TRBV6-6, with D possibly being TRBD1 (5 bases). Germline values: CDR1 MNHNY, CDR2 SVGAGI (reference sequence). The V end was cut by 0 bases, the J end by 1 base, with 12 bases between. The CDR3 is 16 residues long. The CDR3 nucleotides read TGTGCCAGCAGTTACTCGGCAGGGAGGGGGAACACTGAAGCTTTCTTT. Protein sequence: CASSYSAGRGNTEAFF.

This clone was found a few times. The genes are TRBV7-9 and TRBJ2-5, with a weak D call TRBD1 (6 bases). From germline, CDR1 is SEHNR and CDR2 FQNEAQ (reference sequence). The ends were cut back, 1 base at V and 4 bases at J, with 10 bases in the middle. The CDR3 consists of 14 residues. CDR3 in amino acids: CASSLGTGTETQYF. CDR3 bases: TGTGCCAGCAGCTTAGGAACAGGGACAGAGACCCAGTACTTC.

This clone has more than one count but fewer than ten. The J gene is TRBJ2-7, the V gene TRBV30; 10 bases line up with TRBD1. The ends lost 3 bases at V and 2 bases at J; junction bases unmatched: 7. The V gene's germline CDR1 is GTSNPN and CDR2 SVGIG (reference sequence). The CDR3 is 15 residues long. CDR3 residues: CAWRPIGQGAYEQYF. The CDR3 coding sequence is TGTGCCTGGAGGCCGATAGGACAGGGGGCCTACGAGCAGTACTTC.

The chain recombines TRBV27 with TRBJ1-5, with a weak D call TRBD1 (6 bases). From germline, CDR1 is MNHEY and CDR2 SMNVEV (reference sequence). V shed 6 bases and J shed 0 bases, with 21 bases lying between them. The CDR3 covers 18 residues. The CDR3 DNA sequence: TGTGCCAGCAGATCGACGATACAGGGTTTGAATAGCAATCAGCCCCAGCATTTT. It encodes CASRSTIQGLNSNQPQHF.

The chain couples TRBV30 to TRBJ2-3; TRBD2 might be the D (7 bases). The CDR3 contains 15 residues. V lost 0 bases and J 7 bases, leaving 17 bases between the germline ends. From germline, CDR1 is GTSNPN and CDR2 SVGIG (reference sequence). The CDR3 coding sequence is TGTGCCTGGAGTGTAGGGGGGGCAGCGACCCATACGCAGTATTTT. Its protein is CAWSVGGAATHTQYF.

Written as DNA, the CDR3 is TGTGCCACTTCGCGACAGGGGTATGGCTACACCTTC. As protein: CATSRQGYGYTF. The rearrangement joins TRBV19 to TRBJ1-2, with TRBD1 identical over 8 bases. The ends lost 10 bases at V and 5 bases at J; junction bases unmatched: 6. CDR3 length equals 12 residues. Germline-derived CDR1 and CDR2 are LNHDA and SQIVND (reference sequence).

V is TRBV9 and J is TRBJ1-1, with TRBD1 identical over 12 bases. V dropped 2 bases and J dropped 4; count of bases not matched to a gene: 9. Germline CDR1 is SGDLS and CDR2 is YYNGEE. The CDR3 runs 17 residues. The DNA for the CDR3 is TGTGCCAGCAGCGTGTCGGGACAGGGGGCCGGGGGCACTGAAGCTTTCTTT. Encoded protein: CASSVSGQGAGGTEAFF. The whole variable domain, filled in from reference TRBV9 and TRBJ1-1, reads DSGVTQTPKHLITATGQRVTLRCSPRSGDLSVYWYQQSLDQGLQFLIQYYNGEERAKGNILERFSAQQFPDLHSELNLSSLELGDSALYFCASSVSGQGAGGTEAFFGQGTRLTVV.

The chain couples TRBV9 to TRBJ2-5; D gene ambiguous. CDR1 and CDR2 from the germline V gene are SGDLS and YYNGEE. V lost 1 base to trimming and J lost 1 base, with 17 bases between them. This CDR3 region has 17 residues. The CDR3 region has the DNA TGTGCCAGCAGCGTAACCCCGGGTTCCGGCTCCCAAGAGACCCAGTACTTC. Translating gives CASSVTPGSGSQETQYF.

This clone was counted a single time. The chain has TRBV5-1 and TRBJ1-2; tentative D call: TRBD1 (6 bases). Germline CDR1 and CDR2: SGHRS and YFSETQ. V lost 7 bases and J 0 bases, leaving 16 bases between the germline ends. The CDR3 loop spans 15 amino acids. CDR3 protein: CASGEETGANYGYTF. The CDR3 nucleotides are TGCGCCAGCGGGGAAGAGACAGGCGCTAACTATGGCTACACCTTC.

The chain is built from TRBV30 and TRBJ1-5, with 7 bases identical to TRBD1. Trimming removed 2 bases from V and 7 bases from J; junction bases left unmatched: 11. The germline V gene has CDR1 GTSNPN and CDR2 SVGIG (reference sequence). The CDR3 contains 15 residues. CDR3 bases: TGTGCCTGGAGTTTCGGGACAGTACAGGGGCAGCCCCAGCATTTT. It encodes CAWSFGTVQGQPQHF.

The gene calls are TRBV7-8 and TRBJ2-3, with 9 bases aligning to TRBD1. Per germline, CDR1 SGHVS and CDR2 FQNEAQ. CDR3 length: 17 amino acids. V was clipped by 3 bases and J by 4 bases; unmatched bases: 11. In nucleotides, the CDR3 is TGTGCCAGCAGCTTTGCAAGGAGGACAGGGGTCCCAGATACGCAGTATTTT. It translates to CASSFARRTGVPDTQYF.

The chain joins TRBV6-1 to TRBJ2-5; D gene unclear. Trimming pared 4 bases from V and 2 bases from J, leaving 8 bases between. This CDR3 is 13 amino acids long. From germline, CDR1 is MNHNS and CDR2 SASEGT. CDR3 nucleotide sequence: TGTGCCAGCAGTGGTACCCGGCAAGAGACCCAGTACTTC. Its protein is CASSGTRQETQYF.

The rearrangement joins TRBV19 to TRBJ1-2, with TRBD1 as a possible D gene (5 bases). V shed 0 bases and J shed 3 bases, with 8 bases lying between them. The germline gives CDR1 LNHDA, CDR2 SQIVND (reference sequence). CDR3 length: 14 residues. CDR3 DNA sequence: TGTGCCAGTAGTATAGATCCGACAGACTATGGCTACACCTTC. This encodes CASSIDPTDYGYTF. The variable domain in full, completed from reference TRBV19 and TRBJ1-2, reads DGGITQSPKYLFRKEGQNVTLSCEQNLNHDAMYWYRQDPGQGLRLIYYSQIVNDFQKGDIAEGYSVSREKKESFPLTVTSAQKNPTAFYLCASSIDPTDYGYTFGSGTRLTVV.

The chain combines TRBV19 with TRBJ2-2; D might be TRBD1 (5 bases). This CDR3 comprises 14 residues. Trimming cost V 5 bases and J 5 bases, with 12 bases left between them. CDR1 is LNHDA and CDR2 is SQIVND in the germline V gene (reference sequence). The CDR3 spells CASSAQTVTGELFF. CDR3 DNA sequence: TGTGCCAGTAGTGCCCAGACAGTTACCGGGGAGCTGTTTTTT. Drawing the rest from reference TRBV19 and TRBJ2-2, the complete variable domain is DGGITQSPKYLFRKEGQNVTLSCEQNLNHDAMYWYRQDPGQGLRLIYYSQIVNDFQKGDIAEGYSVSREKKESFPLTVTSAQKNPTAFYLCASSAQTVTGELFFGEGSRLTVL.

V gene TRBV18 combines with J gene TRBJ1-2, with 7 positions matching TRBD1. CDR1 is KGHSH, CDR2 LQKENI, per germline. CDR3 size: 16 residues. V gave up 4 bases and J gave up 6 bases; unmatched junction bases: 14. The CDR3 region is CASSQAGTEKGHGYTF. CDR3 sequence (DNA): TGTGCCAGCTCACAGGCCGGGACAGAAAAGGGACATGGCTACACCTTC.

This chain connects TRBV18 to TRBJ2-2; TRBD2 matches at 7 bases. Germline V gene data show CDR1 as KGHSH and CDR2 as LQKENI. The CDR3 has 17 residues. J lost 4 bases, V lost 5 bases, and 13 bases had no gene match. The CDR3 here is CASSWDAAGVATGELFF. In DNA form, the CDR3 reads TGTGCCAGCTCATGGGACGCCGCGGGAGTTGCCACCGGGGAGCTGTTTTTT.

The chain combines TRBV19 with TRBJ1-2, with D tentatively TRBD1 (6 bases). V lost 9 bases to trimming and J lost 8 bases, with 16 bases between them. This CDR3 comprises 12 residues. Per germline, CDR1 LNHDA and CDR2 SQIVND (reference sequence). The CDR3 bases are TGTGCCAGCGCGCCCACAGGGTACGGCTACACCTTC. Its protein is CASAPTGYGYTF.

V usage is TRBV9 and J usage is TRBJ1-2; D perhaps matches TRBD1 (6 bases). Germline V gene lookup returns CDR1 SGDLS and CDR2 YYNGEE. V lost 0 bases and J lost 3, with 12 bases in between. The CDR3 contains 15 residues. The CDR3 DNA follows: TGTGCCAGCAGCGTAGCTCCGGGGGGCCACTATGGCTACACCTTC. It specifies CASSVAPGGHYGYTF.

This sequence joins TRBV27 and TRBJ1-1; D ambiguous. The germline CDR1 and CDR2 sequences are MNHEY and SMNVEV (reference sequence). Trimming cost V 0 bases and J 5 bases, with 13 bases left between them. The length of the CDR3 is 15 residues. The CDR3: CASSLSRRIGTEAFF. CDR3 DNA sequence: TGTGCCAGCAGTTTATCGCGCAGGATTGGAACTGAAGCTTTCTTT.

The V call is TRBV2, the J call TRBJ1-5; the D is unclear. This CDR3 has 14 residues. The V and J ends lost 7 bases and 4 bases respectively, with 14 bases between them. Germline CDR1 and CDR2: SNHLY and FYNNEI. The CDR3 loop is CASTLARNNQPQHF. CDR3 nucleotides: TGTGCCAGCACTTTGGCCAGGAATAATCAGCCCCAGCATTTT.